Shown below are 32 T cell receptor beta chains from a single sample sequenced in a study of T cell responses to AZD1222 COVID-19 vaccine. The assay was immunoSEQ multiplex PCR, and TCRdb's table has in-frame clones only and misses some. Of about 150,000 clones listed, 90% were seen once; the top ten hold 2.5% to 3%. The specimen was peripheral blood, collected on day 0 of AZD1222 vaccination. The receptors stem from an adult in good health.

The CDR3 loop reads CASSQDRLAAISYNEQFF. The CDR3 DNA sequence: TGCGCCAGCAGCCAAGATCGATTAGCGGCGATCTCCTACAATGAGCAGTTCTTC. The chain joins TRBV4-3 to TRBJ2-1; perhaps TRBD2 as D (6 bases). The CDR3 loop spans 18 amino acids. Trimming took 0 bases from V and 0 from J, leaving 15 bases between them. CDR1 and CDR2 from the germline V gene are LGHNA and YSLEER.

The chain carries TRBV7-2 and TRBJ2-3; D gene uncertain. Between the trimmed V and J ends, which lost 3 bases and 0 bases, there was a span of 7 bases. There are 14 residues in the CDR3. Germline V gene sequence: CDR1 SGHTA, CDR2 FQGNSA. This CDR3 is CASSFGPSTDTQYF. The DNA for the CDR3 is TGTGCCAGCAGCTTTGGCCCTAGCACAGATACGCAGTATTTT.

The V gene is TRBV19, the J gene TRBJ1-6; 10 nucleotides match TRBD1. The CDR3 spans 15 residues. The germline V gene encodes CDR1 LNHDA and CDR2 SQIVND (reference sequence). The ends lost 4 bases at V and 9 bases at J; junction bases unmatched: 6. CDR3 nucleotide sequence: TGTGCCAGTAGTAACGAAGGGACAGGGGCTTCACCCCTCCACTTT. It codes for CASSNEGTGASPLHF.

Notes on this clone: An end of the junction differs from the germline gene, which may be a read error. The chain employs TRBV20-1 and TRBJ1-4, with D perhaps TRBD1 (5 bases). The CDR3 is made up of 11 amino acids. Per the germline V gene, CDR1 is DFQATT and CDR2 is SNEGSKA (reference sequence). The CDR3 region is CSAREGGPSIF. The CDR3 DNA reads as TGCAGTGCTAGAGAGGGGGGACCCTCAATTTTT.

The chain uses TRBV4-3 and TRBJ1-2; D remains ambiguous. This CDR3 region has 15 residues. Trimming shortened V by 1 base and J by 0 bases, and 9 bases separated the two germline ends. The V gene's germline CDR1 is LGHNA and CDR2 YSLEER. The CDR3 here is CASSQGPGPNYGYTF. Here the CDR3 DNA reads TGCGCCAGCAGCCAAGGCCCGGGCCCTAACTATGGCTACACCTTC.

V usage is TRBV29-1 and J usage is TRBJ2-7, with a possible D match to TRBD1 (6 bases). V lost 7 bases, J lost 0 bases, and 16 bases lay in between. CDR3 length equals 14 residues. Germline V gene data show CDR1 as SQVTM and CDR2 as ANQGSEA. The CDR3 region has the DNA TGCAGCGCCCGAAGTGTCAGGGGCTCCTACGAGCAGTACTTC. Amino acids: CSARSVRGSYEQYF.

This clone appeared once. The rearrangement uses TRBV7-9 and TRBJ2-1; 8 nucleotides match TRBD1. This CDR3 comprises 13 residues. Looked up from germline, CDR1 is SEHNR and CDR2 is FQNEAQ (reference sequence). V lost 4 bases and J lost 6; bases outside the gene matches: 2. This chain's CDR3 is CASSSDRGNEQFF. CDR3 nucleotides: TGTGCCAGCAGCTCAGACAGGGGCAATGAGCAGTTCTTC.

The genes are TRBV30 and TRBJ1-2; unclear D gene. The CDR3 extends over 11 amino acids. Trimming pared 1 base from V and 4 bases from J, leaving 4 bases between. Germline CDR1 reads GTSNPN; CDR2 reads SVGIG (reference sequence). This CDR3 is CAWSALYGYTF. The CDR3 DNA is TGTGCCTGGAGTGCGCTCTATGGCTACACCTTC.

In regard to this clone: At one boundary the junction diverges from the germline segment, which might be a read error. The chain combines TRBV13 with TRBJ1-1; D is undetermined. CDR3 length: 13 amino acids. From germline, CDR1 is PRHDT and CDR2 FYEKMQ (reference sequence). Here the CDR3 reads CASSSGANAEAFF. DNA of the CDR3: TGTGCCAGCAGTTCGGGCGCGAACGCTGAAGCTTTCTTT.

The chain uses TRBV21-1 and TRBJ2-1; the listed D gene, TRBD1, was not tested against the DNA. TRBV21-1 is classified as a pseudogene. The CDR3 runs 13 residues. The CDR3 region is CASSETGLNEQFF. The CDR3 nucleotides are TGTGCCAGCAGCGAAACAGGGTTGAATGAGCAGTTCTTC.

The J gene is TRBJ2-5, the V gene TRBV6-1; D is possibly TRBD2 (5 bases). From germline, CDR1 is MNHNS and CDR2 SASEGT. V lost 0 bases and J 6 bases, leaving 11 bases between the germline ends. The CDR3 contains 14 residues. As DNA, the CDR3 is TGTGCCAGCAGTGAAGCGCTAGCCTCGAAGACCCAGTACTTC. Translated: CASSEALASKTQYF.

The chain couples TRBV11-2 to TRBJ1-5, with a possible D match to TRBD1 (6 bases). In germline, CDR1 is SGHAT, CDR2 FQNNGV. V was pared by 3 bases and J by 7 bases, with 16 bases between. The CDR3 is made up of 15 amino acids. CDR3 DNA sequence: TGTGCCAGCAGCTTTCTCGCAGGGGTGGACCAGCCCCAGCATTTT. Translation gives CASSFLAGVDQPQHF.

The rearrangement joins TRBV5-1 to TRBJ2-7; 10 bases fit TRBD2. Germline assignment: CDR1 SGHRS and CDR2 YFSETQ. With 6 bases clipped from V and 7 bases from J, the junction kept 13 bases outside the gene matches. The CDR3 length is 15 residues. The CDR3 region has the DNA TGCGCCAGCAATAAACTAGCGGGGACTACCGGGGAGCAGTACTTC. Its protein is CASNKLAGTTGEQYF.

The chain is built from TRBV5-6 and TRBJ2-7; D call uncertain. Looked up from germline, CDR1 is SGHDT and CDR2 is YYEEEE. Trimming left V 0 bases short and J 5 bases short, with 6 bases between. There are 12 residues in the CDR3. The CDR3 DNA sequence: TGTGCCAGCAGCTTGGTAACGGACGAGCAGTACTTC. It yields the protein CASSLVTDEQYF. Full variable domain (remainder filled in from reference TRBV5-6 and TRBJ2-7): DAGVTQSPTHLIKTRGQQVTLRCSPKSGHDTVSWYQQALGQGPQFIFQYYEEEERQRGNFPDRFSGHQFPNYSSELNVNALLLGDSALYLCASSLVTDEQYFGPGTRLTVT.

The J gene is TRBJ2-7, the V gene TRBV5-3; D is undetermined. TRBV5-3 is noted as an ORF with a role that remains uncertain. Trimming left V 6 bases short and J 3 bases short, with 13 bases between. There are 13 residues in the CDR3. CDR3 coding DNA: TGTGCCAGAATTCGCTTTTGGGGCTACGAGCAGTACTTC. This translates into CARIRFWGYEQYF.

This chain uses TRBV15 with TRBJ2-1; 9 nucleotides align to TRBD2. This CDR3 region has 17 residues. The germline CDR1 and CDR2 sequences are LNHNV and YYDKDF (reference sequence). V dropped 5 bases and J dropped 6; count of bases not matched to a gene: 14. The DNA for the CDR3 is TGTGCCACCAGCGCCCGGCGGGGGGGTTATTTGGGCAATGAGCAGTTCTTC. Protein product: CATSARRGGYLGNEQFF.

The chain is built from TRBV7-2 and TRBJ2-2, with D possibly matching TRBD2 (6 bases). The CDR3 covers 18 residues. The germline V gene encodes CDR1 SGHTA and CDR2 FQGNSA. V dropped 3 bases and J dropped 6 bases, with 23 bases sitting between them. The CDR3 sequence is CASSFTGSLGTGAGELFF. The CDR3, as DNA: TGTGCCAGCAGCTTCACCGGGAGTTTAGGCACTGGGGCCGGGGAGCTGTTTTTT.

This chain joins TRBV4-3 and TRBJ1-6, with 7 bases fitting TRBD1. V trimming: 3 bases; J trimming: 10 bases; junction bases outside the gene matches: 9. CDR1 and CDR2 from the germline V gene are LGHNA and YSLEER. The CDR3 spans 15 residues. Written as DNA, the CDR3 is TGCGCCAGCAGCCAGGTCCGACAGGGATTATCACCCCTCCACTTT. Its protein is CASSQVRQGLSPLHF.

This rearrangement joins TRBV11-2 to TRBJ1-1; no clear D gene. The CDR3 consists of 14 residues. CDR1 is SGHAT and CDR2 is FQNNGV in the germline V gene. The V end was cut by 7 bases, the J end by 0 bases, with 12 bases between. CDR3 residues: CASNIGEVNTEAFF. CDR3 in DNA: TGTGCCAGCAACATCGGAGAGGTGAACACTGAAGCTTTCTTT.

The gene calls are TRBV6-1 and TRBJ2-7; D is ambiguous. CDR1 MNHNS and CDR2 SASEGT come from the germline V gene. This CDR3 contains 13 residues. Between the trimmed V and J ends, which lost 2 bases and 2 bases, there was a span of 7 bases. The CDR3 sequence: CASSEHSAYEQYF. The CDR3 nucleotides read TGTGCCAGCAGTGAACATTCAGCCTACGAGCAGTACTTC.

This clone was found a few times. DNA of the CDR3: TGTGCCAGCTCACCTGGACAGCATAGCACAGATACGCAGTATTTT. Its translation: CASSPGQHSTDTQYF. The chain uses TRBV10-3 and TRBJ2-3; a possible D gene is TRBD1 (6 bases). Trimming pared 10 bases from V and 0 bases from J, leaving 17 bases between. Per the germline V gene, CDR1 is ENHRY and CDR2 is SYGVKD. The length of the CDR3 is 15 residues.

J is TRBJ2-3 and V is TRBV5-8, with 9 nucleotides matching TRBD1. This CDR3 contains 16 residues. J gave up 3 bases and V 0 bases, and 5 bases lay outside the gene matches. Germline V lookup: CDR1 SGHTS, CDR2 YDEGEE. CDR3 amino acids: CASSLAGDRVTDTQYF. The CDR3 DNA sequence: TGTGCCAGCAGCTTGGCTGGGGACAGGGTGACAGATACGCAGTATTTT.

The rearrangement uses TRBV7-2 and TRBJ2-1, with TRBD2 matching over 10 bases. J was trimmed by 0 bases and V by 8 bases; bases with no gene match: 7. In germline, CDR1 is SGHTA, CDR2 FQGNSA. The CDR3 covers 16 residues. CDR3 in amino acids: CASVTSGAGSYNEQFF. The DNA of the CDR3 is TGTGCCAGCGTTACTAGCGGGGCCGGCTCCTACAATGAGCAGTTCTTC.

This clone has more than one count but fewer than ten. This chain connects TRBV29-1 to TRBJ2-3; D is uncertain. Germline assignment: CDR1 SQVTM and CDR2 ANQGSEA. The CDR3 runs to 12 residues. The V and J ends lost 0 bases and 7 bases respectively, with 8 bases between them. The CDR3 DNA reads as TGCAGCGTTGAAGATCCGGTTAATACGCAGTATTTT. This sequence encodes CSVEDPVNTQYF.

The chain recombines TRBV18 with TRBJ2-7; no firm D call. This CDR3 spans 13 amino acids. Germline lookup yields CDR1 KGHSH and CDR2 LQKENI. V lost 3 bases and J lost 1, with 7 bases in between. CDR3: CASSPDGSYEQYF. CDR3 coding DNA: TGTGCCAGCTCACCCGACGGTTCCTACGAGCAGTACTTC.

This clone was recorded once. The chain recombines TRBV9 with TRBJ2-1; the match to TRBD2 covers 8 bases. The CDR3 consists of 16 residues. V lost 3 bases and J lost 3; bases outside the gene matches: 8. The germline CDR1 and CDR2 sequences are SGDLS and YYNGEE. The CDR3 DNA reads TGTGCCAGCAGCGGCCAGGGCGGGGGGAACTACAATGAGCAGTTCTTC. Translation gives CASSGQGGGNYNEQFF.

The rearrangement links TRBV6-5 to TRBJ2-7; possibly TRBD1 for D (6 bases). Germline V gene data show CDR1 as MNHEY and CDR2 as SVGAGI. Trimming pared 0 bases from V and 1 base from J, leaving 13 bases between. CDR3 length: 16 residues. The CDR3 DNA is TGTGCCAGCAGTTACTCCATGCAGACAGGTTCCTACGAGCAGTACTTC. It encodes CASSYSMQTGSYEQYF.

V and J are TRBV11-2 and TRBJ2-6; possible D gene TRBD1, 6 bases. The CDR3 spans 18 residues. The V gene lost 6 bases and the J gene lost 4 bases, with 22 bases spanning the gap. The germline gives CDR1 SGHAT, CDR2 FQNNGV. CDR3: CASSRYPGTGLGANVLTF. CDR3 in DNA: TGTGCCAGCAGTCGATACCCGGGCACAGGGCTCGGGGCCAACGTCCTGACTTTC. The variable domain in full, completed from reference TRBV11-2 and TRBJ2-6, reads EAGVAQSPRYKIIEKRQSVAFWCNPISGHATLYWYQQILGQGPKLLIQFQNNGVVDDSQLPKDRFSAERLKGVDSTLKIQPAKLEDSAVYLCASSRYPGTGLGANVLTFGAGSRLTVL.

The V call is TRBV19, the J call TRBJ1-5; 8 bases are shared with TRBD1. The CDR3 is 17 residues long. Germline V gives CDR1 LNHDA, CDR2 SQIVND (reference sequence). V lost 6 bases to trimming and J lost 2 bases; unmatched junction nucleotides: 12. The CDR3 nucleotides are TGTGCCAGTAGGCCTCCCCAGGGGGCGGGTGGCAATCAGCCCCAGCATTTT. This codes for CASRPPQGAGGNQPQHF.

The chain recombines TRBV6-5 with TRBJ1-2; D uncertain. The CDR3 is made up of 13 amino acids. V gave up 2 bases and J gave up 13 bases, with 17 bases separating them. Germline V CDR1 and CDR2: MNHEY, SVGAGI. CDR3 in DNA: TGTGCCAGCAGTTACACTCCTCAGCCTACCCCCACCTTC. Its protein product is CASSYTPQPTPTF.

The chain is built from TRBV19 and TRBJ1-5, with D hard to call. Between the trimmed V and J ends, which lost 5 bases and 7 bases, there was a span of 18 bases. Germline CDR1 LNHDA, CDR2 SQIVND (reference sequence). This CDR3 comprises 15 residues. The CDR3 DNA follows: TGTGCCAGTAGTTCCGATGGCAGCCGCGGACAGCCCCAGCATTTT. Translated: CASSSDGSRGQPQHF.

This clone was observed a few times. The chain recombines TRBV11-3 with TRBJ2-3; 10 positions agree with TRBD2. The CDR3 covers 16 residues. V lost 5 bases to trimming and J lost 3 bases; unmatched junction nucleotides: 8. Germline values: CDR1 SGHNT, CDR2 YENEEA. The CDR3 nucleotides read TGTGCCAGCAGCCCACCGAGTAGCGGGGGGACAGATACGCAGTATTTT. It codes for CASSPPSSGGTDTQYF.